These T cell receptor beta chains were read from a single sample in a study of blood T cell repertoires in COVID-19. The table came from immunoSEQ multiplex PCR; TCRdb's copy has only in-frame clones and leaves some out. The sample lists about 110,000 clones, approximately 85% occurring once. The sample consisted of peripheral blood. These receptors came from a woman aged 55-69 years with acute or convalescent COVID-19. Each CDR3 is given with its conserved first and last residue. The D gene is left open where the match is weak. Rows may omit the clone size; those that give it use once, few, many or a size class.

NA,TRBD2,TRBV27,13,TRBJ2-7,CASSAGTIDEQYF,TGTGCCAGCAGCGCCGGGACTATAGACGAGCAGTACTTC
NA,NA,TRBV5-1,16,TRBJ1-3,CASSSVTQGPGNTIYF,TGCGCCAGCAGCTCCGTAACACAGGGCCCTGGAAACACCATATATTTT
NA,TRBD2,TRBV7-9,15,TRBJ2-1,CASSPPSTSDNEQFF,TGTGCCAGCAGCCCCCCGTCGACTAGCGACAATGAGCAGTTCTTC
once,TRBD1,TRBV29-1,13,TRBJ1-6,CSVRDRGSRPLHF,TGCAGCGTCCGGGACAGGGGATCTCGGCCCCTCCACTTT
NA,NA,TRBV3-1/TRBV3-2,14,TRBJ1-3,CASSLSGLGNTIYF,TGTGCCAGCAGCCTGTCGGGACTAGGAAACACCATATATTTT
NA,NA,TRBV18,17,TRBJ1-3,CASSLPPPGSSGNTIYF,TGTGCCAGCTCACTCCCCCCGCCAGGGTCCTCTGGAAACACCATATATTTT
once,NA,TRBV4-1,16,TRBJ2-5,CASSQGHRAYQETQYF,TGCGCCAGCAGCCAGGGGCACAGGGCGTACCAAGAGACCCAGTACTTC
NA,NA,TRBV15,14,TRBJ1-3,CATRRVDSGNTIYF,TGTGCCACCCGTAGAGTGGACAGCGGAAACACCATATATTTT
NA,NA,TRBV5-1,14,TRBJ1-6,CASSLGRGNSPLHF,TGCGCCAGCAGCTTGGGCAGGGGTAACTCACCCCTCCACTTT
NA,TRBD2,TRBV4-2,16,TRBJ2-2,CASSHITGGNTGELFF,TGTGCCAGCAGCCATATAACGGGGGGTAACACCGGGGAGCTGTTTTTT
once,TRBD2,TRBV7-7,16,TRBJ2-1,CASSPTGGSSYNEQFF,TGTGCTAGCAGCCCGACCGGGGGGTCCTCCTACAATGAGCAGTTCTTC
NA,NA,TRBV10-3,14,TRBJ1-3,CAISTGTARNTIYF,TGTGCCATCAGTACAGGGACGGCTAGAAACACCATATATTTT
NA,TRBD1,TRBV4-3,18,TRBJ1-5,CASSQDRLDREAYQPQHF,TGCGCCAGCAGCCAAGACCGACTGGACAGGGAGGCCTATCAGCCCCAGCATTTT
NA,NA,TRBV28,11,TRBJ1-1,CASSSPSEAFF,TGTGCCAGCAGTTCCCCATCTGAAGCTTTCTTT
NA,TRBD1,TRBV5-6,11,TRBJ1-2,CASRDRGSYTF,TGTGCCAGCAGAGACAGGGGAAGCTACACCTTC
NA,NA,TRBV7-2,14,TRBJ2-7,CASSLWQGDHEQYF,TGTGCCAGCAGCTTATGGCAGGGCGACCACGAGCAGTACTTC
NA,NA,TRBV12-3/TRBV12-4,12,TRBJ1-2,CASSPGGNGYTF,TGTGCCAGCAGTCCCGGGGGGAATGGCTACACCTTC
NA,NA,TRBV6-2/TRBV6-3,15,TRBJ2-3,CASSYGGGSADTQYF,TGTGCCAGCAGTTACGGGGGGGGCTCAGCAGATACGCAGTATTTT
NA,NA,TRBV4-1,15,TRBJ1-5,CASSQGRQAYQPQHF,TGCGCCAGCAGCCAAGGTCGACAGGCGTATCAGCCCCAGCATTTT
NA,NA,TRBV13,12,TRBJ1-1,CASSPTGYEAFF,TGTGCCAGCAGCCCCACAGGGTACGAAGCTTTCTTT
NA,NA,TRBV5-1,15,TRBJ2-7,CASSLAVGTYYEQYF,TGCGCCAGCAGCTTGGCCGTAGGGACATATTACGAGCAGTACTTC
NA,TRBD1,TRBV7-2,16,TRBJ2-2,CASSWTGGRNTGELFF,TGTGCCAGCAGCTGGACAGGGGGCAGGAACACCGGGGAGCTGTTTTTT